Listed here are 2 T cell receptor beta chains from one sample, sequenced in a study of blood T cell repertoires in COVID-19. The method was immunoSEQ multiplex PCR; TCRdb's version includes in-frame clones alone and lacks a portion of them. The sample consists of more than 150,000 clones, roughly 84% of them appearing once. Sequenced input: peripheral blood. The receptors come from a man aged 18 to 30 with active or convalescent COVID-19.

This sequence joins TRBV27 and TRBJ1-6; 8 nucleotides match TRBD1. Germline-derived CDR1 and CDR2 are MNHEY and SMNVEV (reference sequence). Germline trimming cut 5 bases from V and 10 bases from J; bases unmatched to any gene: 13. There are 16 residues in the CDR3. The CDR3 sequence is CASSTTLGTGPSPLHF. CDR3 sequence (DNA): TGTGCCAGCAGTACGACCCTCGGGACAGGTCCCTCACCCCTCCACTTT.

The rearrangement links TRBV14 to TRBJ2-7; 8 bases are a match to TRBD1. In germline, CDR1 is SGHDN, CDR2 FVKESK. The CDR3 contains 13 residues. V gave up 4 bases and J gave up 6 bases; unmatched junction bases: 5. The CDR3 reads CASSPRQGSEQYF. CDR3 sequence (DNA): TGTGCCAGCAGCCCCAGACAGGGGTCCGAGCAGTACTTC. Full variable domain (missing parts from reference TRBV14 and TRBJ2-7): EAGVTQFPSHSVIEKGQTVTLRCDPISGHDNLYWYRRVMGKEIKFLLHFVKESKQDESGMPNNRFLAERTGGTYSTLKVQPAELEDSGVYFCASSPRQGSEQYFGPGTRLTVT.